These 23 T cell receptor beta chains originate from one sample sequenced in a study of a mutant IDH1 vaccine in newly diagnosed glioma. Assay used: immunoSEQ multiplex PCR; TCRdb lists only in-frame clones, some missing. The sample includes under 65,000 clones, 80% to 90% seen only once; the top ten take approximately 20%. Indicated time point: baseline, week 1 (first vaccination visit). Treatment noted: pre-vaccination baseline after standard-of-care therapy. The specimen was PBMCs, collected from a glioma patient treated with radiotherapy, temozolomide or both. The receptors were sampled from a man aged 18 to 30 with glioma.

This clone showed up just once. The CDR3 is CASSQDVMTVKYEQYF. The CDR3 coding sequence is TGCGCCAGCAGCCAAGATGTGATGACAGTGAAGTACGAGCAGTACTTC. This chain joins TRBV4-3 and TRBJ2-7; the D gene is possibly TRBD1 (5 bases). The V end lost 0 bases, the J end lost 4 bases, and 16 bases lay between the germline ends. The CDR3 consists of 16 residues. Germline V gene lookup returns CDR1 LGHNA and CDR2 YSLEER.

The chain joins TRBV19 to TRBJ1-2; weak D call: TRBD1 (6 bases). Germline-derived CDR1 and CDR2 are LNHDA and SQIVND (reference sequence). The CDR3 spans 13 residues. The V end was cut by 1 base, the J end by 7 bases, with 10 bases between. The CDR3 loop is CASSIAGVGGYTF. The CDR3 region has the DNA TGTGCCAGTAGTATAGCAGGGGTCGGTGGCTACACCTTC.

The chain carries TRBV29-1 and TRBJ1-2; D perhaps matches TRBD1 (5 bases). Looked up from germline, CDR1 is SQVTM and CDR2 is ANQGSEA. With 1 base removed from V and 0 bases from J, the gap between germline ends came to 12 bases. The CDR3 contains 15 residues. The CDR3 here is CSVEGQGPTNYGYTF. DNA for the CDR3: TGCAGCGTTGAAGGGCAGGGACCGACTAACTATGGCTACACCTTC.

This clone was observed a few times. The V call is TRBV5-1, the J call TRBJ1-1, with D perhaps matching TRBD1 (5 bases). The germline CDR1 and CDR2 sequences are SGHRS and YFSETQ. The CDR3 runs to 14 residues. The ends were cut back, 2 bases at V and 0 bases at J, with 8 bases in the middle. For the CDR3, the DNA is TGCGCCAGCAGCTTATCAGGGATGAACACTGAAGCTTTCTTT. Protein product: CASSLSGMNTEAFF.

This clone was counted a few times. The J gene is TRBJ2-7, the V gene TRBV7-9; 15 bases map to TRBD2. The V gene's germline CDR1 is SEHNR and CDR2 FQNEAQ (reference sequence). The CDR3 extends over 17 amino acids. Losses at the gene ends were 0 bases for V and 6 bases for J; bases not matched to a gene: 6. The DNA for the CDR3 is TGTGCCAGCAGCTTAGCGAGGACTAGCGGGAGGGCGTTCGAGCAGTACTTC. Translation: CASSLARTSGRAFEQYF.

The gene calls are TRBV30 and TRBJ1-2, with D possibly being TRBD1 (6 bases). Germline values: CDR1 GTSNPN, CDR2 SVGIG (reference sequence). V gave up 4 bases and J gave up 3 bases, with 9 bases separating them. The CDR3 length is 12 residues. CDR3 sequence: CAWTGEDYGYTF. CDR3 nucleotides: TGTGCCTGGACAGGGGAGGACTATGGCTACACCTTC.

The chain is built from TRBV7-3 and TRBJ1-1, with unresolved D. CDR1 is SGHTA and CDR2 is FQGTGA in the germline V gene. CDR3 length: 14 residues. Trimming cost V 1 base and J 3 bases, with 9 bases left between them. The CDR3 region has the DNA TGTGCCAGCAGCTTAAATCTCGGGGACACTGAAGCTTTCTTT. This translates into CASSLNLGDTEAFF. Complete variable domain (other parts from reference TRBV7-3 and TRBJ1-1): GAGVSQTPSNKVTEKGKYVELRCDPISGHTALYWYRQSLGQGPEFLIYFQGTGAADDSGLPNDRFFAVRPEGSVSTLKIQRTERGDSAVYLCASSLNLGDTEAFFGQGTRLTVV.

This sequence joins TRBV10-3 and TRBJ1-2, with 8 bases matching TRBD1. Germline assignment: CDR1 ENHRY and CDR2 SYGVKD. V lost 6 bases to trimming and J lost 4 bases; unmatched junction nucleotides: 13. The length of the CDR3 is 16 residues. The CDR3 DNA reads as TGTGCCATCAGAGGACAGGGTATAGGATTGAGCTATGGCTACACCTTC. Protein sequence: CAIRGQGIGLSYGYTF.

CDR3 DNA: TGTGCCAGCAGCTCCGTAGGGGGTAGGGGCTACACCTTC. Amino acids: CASSSVGGRGYTF. The genes are TRBV5-4 and TRBJ1-2, with D perhaps matching TRBD1 (6 bases). The germline gives CDR1 SGHNT, CDR2 YYREEE (reference sequence). There are 13 residues in the CDR3. Trimming shortened V by 3 bases and J by 8 bases, and 14 bases separated the two germline ends.

V and J are TRBV7-2 and TRBJ1-5; 7 bases match TRBD1. Germline CDR1 and CDR2: SGHTA and FQGNSA. The CDR3 runs 15 residues. With 4 bases clipped from V and 6 bases from J, the junction kept 9 bases outside the gene matches. CDR3 amino acids: CASSSQGKRGQPQHF. DNA for the CDR3: TGTGCCAGCAGCTCACAGGGGAAACGGGGTCAGCCCCAGCATTTT.

CDR3 in amino acids: CAWSVSAGGWFSEAFF. CDR3 bases: TGTGCCTGGAGTGTAAGCGCAGGGGGCTGGTTCTCTGAAGCTTTCTTT. J is TRBJ1-1 and V is TRBV30; TRBD1 aligns across 8 bases. This CDR3 contains 16 residues. The V gene end was trimmed by 0 bases and the J gene end by 6 bases; junction bases not matched to a gene: 12. CDR1 is GTSNPN and CDR2 is SVGIG in the germline V gene (reference sequence).

The V and J genes are TRBV9 and TRBJ1-1, with a tentative D call TRBD1 (5 bases). The CDR3 is made up of 13 amino acids. The V end was cut by 2 bases, the J end by 5 bases, with 10 bases between. Germline V lookup: CDR1 SGDLS, CDR2 YYNGEE. CDR3 coding DNA: TGTGCCAGCAGCGTCCCAGGGACGACTGAAGCTTTCTTT. This encodes CASSVPGTTEAFF.

V is TRBV5-1 and J is TRBJ1-4; no reliable D call. This CDR3 contains 14 residues. V lost 0 bases and J 8 bases, leaving 11 bases between the germline ends. The germline V gene encodes CDR1 SGHRS and CDR2 YFSETQ. CDR3 sequence reads: CASSLAGQFEKLFF. In nucleotides, the CDR3 is TGCGCCAGCAGCTTGGCCGGGCAGTTCGAAAAACTGTTTTTT. The full variable domain, rest sourced from reference TRBV5-1 and TRBJ1-4, is KAGVTQTPRYLIKTRGQQVTLSCSPISGHRSVSWYQQTPGQGLQFLFEYFSETQRNKGNFPGRFSGRQFSNSRSEMNVSTLELGDSALYLCASSLAGQFEKLFFGSGTQLSVL.

This clone was seen only a few times. J is TRBJ1-1 and V is TRBV9; D is unclear. This CDR3 contains 13 residues. V was clipped by 0 bases and J by 3 bases, with 6 bases between them. Per the germline V gene, CDR1 is SGDLS and CDR2 is YYNGEE. The CDR3 loop is CASSVGPHTEAFF. CDR3 coding DNA: TGTGCCAGCAGCGTAGGGCCCCACACTGAAGCTTTCTTT.

The chain links TRBV29-1 to TRBJ2-7, with D possibly being TRBD2 (6 bases). The germline CDR1 and CDR2 sequences are SQVTM and ANQGSEA. The germline V and J ends were trimmed by 6 bases and 2 bases, with 14 bases remaining between them. This CDR3 comprises 13 residues. The chain's CDR3 is CSVESGSAYEQYF. As DNA, the CDR3 is TGCAGCGTCGAAAGCGGGTCGGCCTACGAGCAGTACTTC.

The J gene is TRBJ2-7, the V gene TRBV7-9; 10 bases agree with TRBD2. Germline V gene lookup returns CDR1 SEHNR and CDR2 FQNEAQ (reference sequence). Losses at the gene ends were 1 base for V and 5 bases for J; bases not matched to a gene: 8. The CDR3 consists of 16 residues. The CDR3 bases are TGTGCCAGCAGCTTAGTAAGCAGCGGGGGGGCCGACGAGCAGTACTTC. Amino acids: CASSLVSSGGADEQYF.

The chain uses TRBV6-1 and TRBJ2-7; a weak D match, TRBD2 (6 bases). Germline V gene sequence: CDR1 MNHNS, CDR2 SASEGT. V was trimmed by 6 bases and J by 4 bases, leaving 13 bases between them. The length of the CDR3 is 13 residues. As DNA, the CDR3 is TGTGCCAGCAGCGGGAGCTACGTGTACGAGCAGTACTTC. Translation: CASSGSYVYEQYF.

J is TRBJ1-5 and V is TRBV7-2, with D tentatively TRBD1 (5 bases). V gave up 1 base and J gave up 11 bases, with 15 bases separating them. This CDR3 comprises 14 residues. CDR1 is SGHTA and CDR2 is FQGNSA in the germline V gene. As DNA, the CDR3 is TGTGCCAGCAGCTTAGAGGCGGCAGGGCAAGCCCAGCATTTT. Translating it yields CASSLEAAGQAQHF.

The chain carries TRBV9 and TRBJ2-3; tentative D call: TRBD2 (6 bases). The CDR3 runs to 16 residues. The V end was cut by 3 bases, the J end by 1 base, with 15 bases between. Germline V gives CDR1 SGDLS, CDR2 YYNGEE. The CDR3 sequence is CASSAFLWGGTDTQYF. The CDR3 DNA sequence: TGTGCCAGCAGCGCGTTTCTCTGGGGGGGCACAGATACGCAGTATTTT.

The gene calls are TRBV30 and TRBJ1-4; D remains unclear. This CDR3 has 14 amino acids. The V and J ends lost 2 bases and 5 bases respectively, with 12 bases between them. Germline V gene lookup returns CDR1 GTSNPN and CDR2 SVGIG (reference sequence). CDR3 coding DNA: TGTGCCTGGAGTCGTCAAGGAATAAATGAAAAACTGTTTTTT. Translated: CAWSRQGINEKLFF.

The chain has TRBV9 and TRBJ1-5; no firm D call. The germline gives CDR1 SGDLS, CDR2 YYNGEE. V dropped 3 bases and J dropped 3 bases, with 13 bases sitting between them. The CDR3 is 15 residues long. CDR3: CASSAGDGDNQPQHF. Written as DNA, the CDR3 is TGTGCCAGCAGCGCCGGGGATGGGGACAATCAGCCCCAGCATTTT.

Only a few counts were recorded for this clone. The chain joins TRBV6-6 to TRBJ1-1; 7 bases agree with TRBD1. Germline loops: CDR1 MNHNY, CDR2 SVGAGI (reference sequence). There are 14 residues in the CDR3. V shed 5 bases, J shed 3 bases, and the junction held 6 bases outside the gene matches. CDR3 DNA sequence: TGTGCCAGCAGTGACAGGGCTGGGGACACTGAAGCTTTCTTT. Protein: CASSDRAGDTEAFF.

The CDR3, as DNA: TGCGCCAGCAGCTTGGGGGGGATGAACACTGAAGCTTTCTTT. This sequence encodes CASSLGGMNTEAFF. The chain links TRBV5-1 to TRBJ1-1; a possible D gene is TRBD1 (5 bases). Trimming shortened V by 0 bases and J by 0 bases, and 6 bases separated the two germline ends. This CDR3 region has 14 residues. CDR1 is SGHRS and CDR2 is YFSETQ in the germline V gene.